This T cell receptor beta chain was captured in a study of identical twins. Regarding the study as a whole: One should note that invariant MAIT and iNKT cells could partly confound zero-insertion analyses.

J lost 6 bases, V lost 3 bases, and 0 bases had no gene match. The CDR3 is 11 residues long. Germline V gives CDR1 SQVTM, CDR2 ANQGSEA. All donors comprised healthy Caucasians. In this sample, this clonotype turned up a few times. Its antigen is still unknown. The authors used template switching to add a universal primer site and gave cDNA unique molecular identifiers. TCRdb re-called the 5' RACE reads with MiXCR, one entry per CDR3 protein. The sample comprises approximately 600,000 distinct CDR3 sequences, about 7.6% of which are singletons, and 1.6% rests with the top ten. This sample also belongs to another study, concerning yellow fever vaccine responses in identical twins.

The chain carries TRBV29-1 and TRBJ2-7, with 9 positions matching TRBD1. Input material: PBMCs. This TCR came from a woman aged 18-29 years in good health. The chain's CDR3 is CSVETGGEQYF. The CDR3 nucleotides read TGCAGCGTTGAGACAGGGGGCGAGCAGTACTTC.